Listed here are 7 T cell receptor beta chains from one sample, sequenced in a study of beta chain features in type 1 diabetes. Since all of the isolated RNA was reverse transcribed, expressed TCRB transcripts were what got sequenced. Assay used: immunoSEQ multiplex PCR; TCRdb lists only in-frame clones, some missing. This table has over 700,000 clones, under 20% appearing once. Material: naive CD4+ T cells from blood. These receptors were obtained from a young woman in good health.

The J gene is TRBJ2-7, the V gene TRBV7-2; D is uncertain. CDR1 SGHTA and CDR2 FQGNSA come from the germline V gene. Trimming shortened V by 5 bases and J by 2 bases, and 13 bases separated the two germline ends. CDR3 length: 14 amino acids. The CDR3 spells CASSAVIFTYEQYF. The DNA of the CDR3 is TGTGCCAGCAGCGCTGTGATATTTACCTACGAGCAGTACTTC.

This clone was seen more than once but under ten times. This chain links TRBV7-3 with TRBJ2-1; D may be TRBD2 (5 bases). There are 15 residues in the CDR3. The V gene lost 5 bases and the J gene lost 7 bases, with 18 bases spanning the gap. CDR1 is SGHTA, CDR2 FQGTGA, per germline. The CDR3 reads CASSPRGPSGNEQFF. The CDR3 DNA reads TGTGCCAGCAGCCCCCGAGGACCTTCGGGGAATGAGCAGTTCTTC.

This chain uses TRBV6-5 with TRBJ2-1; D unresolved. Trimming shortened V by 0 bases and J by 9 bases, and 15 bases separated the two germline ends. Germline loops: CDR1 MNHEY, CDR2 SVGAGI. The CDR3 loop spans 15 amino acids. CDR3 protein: CASSYSIPSPSEQFF. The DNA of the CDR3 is TGTGCCAGCAGTTACTCGATTCCCTCGCCGAGTGAGCAGTTCTTC.

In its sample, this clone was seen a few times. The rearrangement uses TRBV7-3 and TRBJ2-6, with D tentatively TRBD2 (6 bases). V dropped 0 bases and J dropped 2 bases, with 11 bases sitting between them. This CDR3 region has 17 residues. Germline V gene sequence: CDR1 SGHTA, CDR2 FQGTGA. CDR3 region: CASSLTWGVPGANVLTF. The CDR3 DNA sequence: TGTGCCAGCAGCTTAACGTGGGGGGTCCCTGGGGCCAACGTCCTGACTTTC.

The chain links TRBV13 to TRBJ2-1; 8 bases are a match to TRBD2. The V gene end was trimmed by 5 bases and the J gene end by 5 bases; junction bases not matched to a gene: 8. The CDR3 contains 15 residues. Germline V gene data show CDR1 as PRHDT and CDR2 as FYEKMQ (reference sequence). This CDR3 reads CASSPPRGGNNEQFF. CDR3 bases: TGTGCCAGCAGCCCCCCACGCGGGGGGAACAATGAGCAGTTCTTC.

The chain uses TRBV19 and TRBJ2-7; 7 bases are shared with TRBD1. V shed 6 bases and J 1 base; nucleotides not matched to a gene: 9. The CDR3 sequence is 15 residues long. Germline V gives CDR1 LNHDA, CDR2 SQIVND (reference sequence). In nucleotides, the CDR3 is TGTGCCAGTAGACAAACAGGGGAGAGGTCCTACGAGCAGTACTTC. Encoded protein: CASRQTGERSYEQYF.

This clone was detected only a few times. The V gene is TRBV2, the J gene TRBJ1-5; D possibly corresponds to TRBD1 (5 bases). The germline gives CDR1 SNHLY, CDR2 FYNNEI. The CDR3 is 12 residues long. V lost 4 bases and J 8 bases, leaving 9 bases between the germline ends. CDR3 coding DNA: TGTGCCAGCAGTGGAGGGGTAAAGCCCCAGCATTTT. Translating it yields CASSGGVKPQHF.